This TCR beta chain was recovered during a study of OX40 agonist ivuxolimab in advanced cancers. Study overall: Cohort: around 83% men, mean age approximately 60, aged about 20 to 90.

CDR3 length equals 15 residues. Per germline, CDR1 MNHEY and CDR2 SMNVEV (reference sequence). The V segment lost 5 bases and the J segment 4 bases; nucleotides outside the gene matches: 9. Exclusion of a patient followed from autoimmune disease history or systemic immunosuppression. Clones were read by immunoSEQ multiplex PCR, and TCRdb kept only the in-frame ones, dropping some. The sample holds under 100,000 clones; 84% are singletons and the top ten take around 5.5%. Study-wide findings and caveats: Near-lowest levels of clonal expansion characterized partial responders at 0.1-3.0 mg/kg.

Turning to this clone: Its antigen is unidentified.

The material sequenced was CD4+ or CD8+ T cells sorted from blood, taken in a trial of the OX40 agonist ivuxolimab. This chain links TRBV27 with TRBJ2-3; TRBD2 matches 7 bases. This receptor was taken from an adult with an advanced solid tumor such as melanoma, head and neck, liver or kidney cancer. CDR3 in amino acids: CASSGRGMRADTQYF. In DNA form, the CDR3 reads TGTGCCAGCAGTGGGCGGGGGATGAGGGCAGATACGCAGTATTTT.